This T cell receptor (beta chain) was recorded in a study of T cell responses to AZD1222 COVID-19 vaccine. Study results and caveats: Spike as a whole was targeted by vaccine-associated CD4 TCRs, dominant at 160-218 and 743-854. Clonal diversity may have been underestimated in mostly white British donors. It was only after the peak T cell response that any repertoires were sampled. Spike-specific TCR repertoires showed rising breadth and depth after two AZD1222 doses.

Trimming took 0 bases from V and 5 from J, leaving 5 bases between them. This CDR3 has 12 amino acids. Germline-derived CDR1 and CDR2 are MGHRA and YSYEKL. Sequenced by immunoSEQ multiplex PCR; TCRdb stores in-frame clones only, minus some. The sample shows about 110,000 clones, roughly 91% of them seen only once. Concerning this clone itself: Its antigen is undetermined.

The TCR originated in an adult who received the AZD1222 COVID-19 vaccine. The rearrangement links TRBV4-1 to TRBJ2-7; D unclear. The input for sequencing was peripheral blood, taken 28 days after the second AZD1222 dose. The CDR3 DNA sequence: TGCGCCAGCAGCCAAGAGGCGGACGAGCAGTACTTC. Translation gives CASSQEADEQYF.